These T cell receptor beta chains were read from a single sample in a study of siplizumab effects on memory and regulatory T cells. TCRdb keeps only in-frame clones here, not all; method: immunoSEQ multiplex PCR. The table has 55,000 to 80,000 clones, around three quarters seen once. Specimen: memory CD4+ T cells sorted from blood. These receptors all come from a human donor in good health. The conserved cysteine and the conserved F or W are not part of the CDR3 here. The D gene is left open where the match is weak.

D gene: TRBD1; V gene: TRBV28; CDR3 protein: ASSLISGQGSGGYT
D gene: TRBD2; V gene: TRBV5-4; CDR3 protein: ASSPRSGISYNEQF
D gene: NA; V gene: TRBV7-2; CDR3 protein: ASSYDGLLTGELF
D gene: TRBD1; V gene: TRBV15; CDR3 protein: ATSRETGGFDEQY
D gene: NA; V gene: TRBV5-1; CDR3 protein: ASSLQAANEKLF
D gene: NA; V gene: TRBV30; CDR3 protein: AWSAGGSEAF
D gene: NA; V gene: TRBV6-5; CDR3 protein: ASSPSGATLH
D gene: NA; V gene: TRBV1; CDR3 protein: TSSQGPGLAGSLHTDTQY
D gene: NA; V gene: TRBV11-1; CDR3 protein: ASSPPGAPGDTQY
D gene: TRBD1; V gene: TRBV7-9; CDR3 protein: ASTPAGGRTTEAF
D gene: TRBD2; V gene: TRBV4-1; CDR3 protein: ASILAPNSGGRLDTQY
D gene: NA; V gene: TRBV7-3; CDR3 protein: ASSPRGGGVYEQY
D gene: NA; V gene: TRBV9; CDR3 protein: ASSVSSPYTDTQY
D gene: NA; V gene: TRBV30; CDR3 protein: AWSIASTGLYNSPLH
D gene: NA; V gene: TRBV7-2; CDR3 protein: ASSLSVTQY
D gene: TRBD1; V gene: TRBV4-3; CDR3 protein: ASSQRTGGIYEQY
D gene: TRBD2; V gene: TRBV5-1; CDR3 protein: ASSLGGDSAYNEQF
D gene: NA; V gene: TRBV27; CDR3 protein: ASKNSQGPYEQY
D gene: NA; V gene: TRBV6-6; CDR3 protein: ASLYRGETEAF
D gene: NA; V gene: TRBV28; CDR3 protein: AAQAGNTGELF
D gene: TRBD1; V gene: TRBV7-9; CDR3 protein: ALLGQGIAEAF
D gene: TRBD1; V gene: TRBV5-4; CDR3 protein: ASSSIWTGKGYT
D gene: NA; V gene: TRBV18; CDR3 protein: ASSPVAGQGGYEQY
D gene: NA; V gene: TRBV6-5; CDR3 protein: ASSLQGTDTQY
D gene: TRBD1; V gene: TRBV2; CDR3 protein: ASSRDSAINSPLH
D gene: TRBD1; V gene: TRBV6-5; CDR3 protein: ASSSPDRGIYGYT
D gene: NA; V gene: TRBV25-1; CDR3 protein: ASSENPSLNTEAF
D gene: NA; V gene: TRBV5-1; CDR3 protein: ASSLAWGNTGELF
D gene: NA; V gene: TRBV6-1; CDR3 protein: ASSGGYGYT
D gene: TRBD2; V gene: TRBV6-4; CDR3 protein: ASSVGLASDTQY
D gene: TRBD2; V gene: TRBV5-4; CDR3 protein: ASSSGGAWNEQF
D gene: NA; V gene: TRBV27; CDR3 protein: ASSDYYEQY
D gene: NA; V gene: TRBV5-5; CDR3 protein: ASSRPGAAGNEQF
D gene: TRBD2; V gene: TRBV29-1; CDR3 protein: SVGTSGGWEQY
D gene: NA; V gene: TRBV5-1; CDR3 protein: ASSPERGLGTEAF
D gene: NA; V gene: TRBV15; CDR3 protein: ATSRVAGHTGELF
D gene: NA; V gene: TRBV13; CDR3 protein: ASSLAYEQY
D gene: NA; V gene: TRBV25-1; CDR3 protein: ASSQTAGLNEQY
D gene: TRBD1; V gene: TRBV18; CDR3 protein: ASGDRRSILGGGYT
D gene: NA; V gene: TRBV4-1; CDR3 protein: ASSQATQPRTQY
D gene: NA; V gene: TRBV6-5; CDR3 protein: ASTMDRSANYGYT
D gene: TRBD1; V gene: TRBV11-3; CDR3 protein: ASSPETGYGYT
D gene: TRBD1; V gene: TRBV7-3; CDR3 protein: ASRPTGSSGEQY
D gene: TRBD2; V gene: TRBV6-5; CDR3 protein: ASSPAGDSYEQY
D gene: NA; V gene: TRBV7-6; CDR3 protein: ASSPRQVRDPGELF
D gene: TRBD2; V gene: TRBV6-1; CDR3 protein: ASSEVAGAGDTQY
D gene: NA; V gene: TRBV6-5; CDR3 protein: ASSYLGGEQY
D gene: NA; V gene: TRBV11-2; CDR3 protein: ASSLDLGRGSDTQY
D gene: TRBD2; V gene: TRBV9; CDR3 protein: ASSDGTSGETQY